The source of this TCR beta chain is a study of PD-1 blockade in classical Hodgkin lymphoma. Study observations and caveats: TCR diversity in CD4+, not CD8+, cells rose significantly by C4D1. Reported baseline diversity: healthy donors highest, relapsed/refractory patients lowest.

This clone was detected only a few times. The target antigen is unknown. Here immunoSEQ multiplex PCR was the method, and the copy in TCRdb shows in-frame clones only, minus some. The sample has tens of thousands of clones; approximately 80% are singletons. No patient escaped relapse after autologous stem cell transplantation, and brentuximab vedotin exposure varied. Patients' outcomes at their best amounted to complete response, partial response or progressive disease. Germline values: CDR1 LNHDA, CDR2 SQIVND (reference sequence). The length of the CDR3 is 15 residues. Trimming at V came to 0 bases and at J to 10 bases, leaving 4 bases not matched to a gene.

The source of this sequence is a human donor with classical Hodgkin lymphoma. The sample here was peripheral blood mononuclear cells (PBMCs), taken before the second cycle of nivolumab. V usage is TRBV19 and J usage is TRBJ1-6; 9 bases agree with TRBD1. The CDR3 loop reads CASSIENRGLSPLHF. CDR3 sequence (DNA): TGTGCCAGTAGTATAGAAAACAGGGGGCTCTCACCCCTCCACTTT.